This T cell receptor (beta chain) was retrieved from a study of T-cell memory formation after mild COVID-19. On the study more broadly: There were largely donor-specific TCR clusters. Study-level points and caveats: Shrinking CD4+ clones resided mostly in CM and EM, and CD8+ ones in EMRA.

Details on this clonotype: The antigen is undetermined.

Trimming left V 1 base short and J 0 bases short, with 6 bases between. Germline V lookup: CDR1 SGHRS, CDR2 YFSETQ. The CDR3 length is 14 residues. TCRdb itself ran the 5' RACE reads through MiXCR, one entry per CDR3 protein. The table includes about 84,000 distinct CDR3 sequences, 11% to 15% detected once. The rearrangement links TRBV5-1 to TRBJ2-3, with D hard to call. Sequencing was carried out using PBMCs or a T cell subset sorted from them (not recorded which). The source of this sequence is an adult woman who had mild COVID-19 (a few samples of this study predate the infection). Cell type and time point are not known. The CDR3 DNA sequence: TGCGCCAGCAGCTTGTATTACAGCACAGATACGCAGTATTTT. It is translated as CASSLYYSTDTQYF.